This T cell receptor beta chain was recovered during a study of beta chain features in type 1 diabetes. A remark on this clone: Its antigen is not identified.

Study results and caveats: Junctions at VDJ sites from type 1 diabetes patients had fewer insertions and more deletions. The study found moderately but significantly shorter TCRB CDR3s in all four CD4+ subsets of Type 1 diabetes patients. Shorter templates may be favored by PCR, equally so in patients and controls. Patients' naive, central memory and regulatory TCRB repertoires appeared more alike than those of healthy donors.

Between the trimmed V and J ends, which lost 0 bases and 0 bases, there was a span of 12 bases. The CDR3 consists of 17 residues. Germline CDR1 LNHNV, CDR2 YYDKDF (reference sequence). Sequencing targeted expressed TCRB transcripts, as all isolated RNA had been reverse transcribed. Regulatory, naive and central memory T cell samples averaged approximately 3.9 million reads. Produced via immunoSEQ multiplex PCR; TCRdb's table is partial and in-frame only. The data hold 300,000 or so clones, with roughly a tenth observed a single time. The chain uses TRBV15 and TRBJ1-3, with D perhaps matching TRBD1 (5 bases). The source of this sequence is a man aged 25-40 years with type 1 diabetes. The sequencing input was central memory CD4+ T cells from blood. The CDR3 loop reads CATSRDRTGRSGNTIYF. The CDR3 DNA is TGTGCCACCAGCAGAGATCGAACGGGGCGCTCTGGAAACACCATATATTTT.